The sequence of this T cell receptor (beta chain) was determined in a study of Ad26.COV2.S vaccination and SARS-CoV-2 variants. Treatment of the sample: about 20 received Ad26.COV2.S at low or high dose, single or two shots; five or six received placebo; per-sample allocation not given. Specimens were obtained on day 63 following the first vaccine or placebo injection. The table came from immunoSEQ multiplex PCR; TCRdb's copy has only in-frame clones and leaves some out. The table records some 330,000 clones, around 90% of them present only once. V dropped 1 base and J dropped 9 bases, with 12 bases sitting between them. The CDR3 is made up of 13 amino acids. In germline, CDR1 is LGHDT, CDR2 YNNKEL (reference sequence).

The chain employs TRBV3-1 (or the pseudogene TRBV3-2) and TRBJ1-1; the D gene is possibly TRBD1 (5 bases). The sequenced sample was peripheral blood, obtained in a trial of Ad26.COV2.S vaccine versus placebo. This TCR was recovered from a person aged 18-65 years who received the Ad26.COV2.S COVID-19 vaccine or a placebo. The CDR3 nucleotides are TGTGCCAGCAGCCAAGTCGGAGGGACCCAAGCTTTCTTT. Amino acid sequence: CASSQVGGTQAFF.